This T cell receptor beta chain is drawn from a study of cytomegalovirus exposure and HLA in healthy donors. On the study more broadly: Researchers found that about 82% of 398 genotyped donors fell within the Caucasian-associated ancestry cluster. Regarding the study as a whole: Later on, an analysis tied approximately 17,000 TCR beta sequences to HLA alleles at 0.05 false discovery rate. V- and J-gene trimming in TCR beta was tied to a missense DCLRE1C variant by an analysis performed later. The majority of CMV-associated TCR beta chains were reported as apparently HLA-restricted in a later analysis.

Remarks on this clone: The antigen remains undetermined.

V lost 4 bases, J lost 5 bases, and 11 bases stayed unmatched. Looked up from germline, CDR1 is SGHAT and CDR2 is FQNNGV. CDR3 length equals 18 residues. Primers included in the PCR were 60 Vbeta and 13 Jbeta primers. Assay: immunoSEQ multiplex PCR; the TCRdb copy retains only in-frame clones and omits some. The sample shows 200,000 or so clones, 70% to 90% of them seen only once. The chain combines TRBV11-2 with TRBJ2-2, with TRBD2 identical over 12 bases. The clonotype comes from a woman between 18 and 29 years old in good health and CMV-seropositive. The sample comprised PBMCs. In DNA form, the CDR3 reads TGTGCCAGCAGCTCTGCTCTAGCGGGGGGGTTGAGGACCGGGGAGCTGTTTTTT. This codes for CASSSALAGGLRTGELFF.